This TCR beta chain stems from a study of CD8 T cells in Susac syndrome. The V gene's germline CDR1 is LGHDT and CDR2 YNNKEL (reference sequence). The CDR3 spans 14 residues. V lost 5 bases, J lost 5 bases, and 8 bases stayed unmatched. In this sample, this clonotype turned up once. Reverse transcription of roughly 0.5 to 1 ug RNA used random hexamers. A multiplex approach, immunoSEQ multiplex PCR, amplified TCR beta CDR3 across 54 Vbeta and 13 Jbeta. TCRdb reprocessed the immunoSEQ multiplex PCR reads with MiXCR, giving one entry per CDR3 protein. The sample lists under 200,000 distinct CDR3 sequences, more than 90% occurring once. In contrast to the negatively isolated CD8+ and CD4+ T cells, TEMRA cells were FACS-enriched.

This rearrangement joins TRBV3-1 to TRBJ1-1, with 7 nucleotides matching TRBD1. This sequence was found in a human donor in good health. Sequencing used CD4+ T cells from PBMCs. This chain's CDR3 is CASSSTRGRTEAFF. The CDR3 coding sequence is TGTGCCAGCAGCAGTACGAGGGGGCGGACTGAAGCTTTCTTT.